The TCR beta chain under discussion was sequenced for a study of T cells after yellow fever vaccination (dated by TCRdb to between 2017 and 2020). Turning to the overall study: The SMART-Seq v4 Ultra Low Input RNA kit was used to prepare libraries from fractions with low cell numbers. Bulk PBMC replicates and cell subsets were isolated from blood drawn at multiple timepoints before and after both primary and secondary immunization. The cohort comprised two healthy male donors, one aged 18 to 29 and one aged 30 to 39 years. To track T-cell clones before and after primary and booster YFV17D yellow fever vaccination, bulk TCR alpha and beta repertoires were sequenced longitudinally. What the work shows at the level of the full study, not this receptor alone: A small share of clonotypes was detected in both CD4 and CD8 compartments, with the overlap likely arising from convergent recombination. Because only a couple of donors were included in the study, the extent to which the findings can be generalized is limited. FACS-sorted repertoires could contain abundant contaminating clonotypes from the bulk population, so computational filtering was required. Most clones expanded after primary vaccination were re-detected after the booster (almost 98% of CD4 and around 88% of CD8), suggesting broad memory maintenance. Compared with the primary T-cell response, the secondary T-cell response was weaker but faster, peaking on day 5 rather than day 15.

Synthesis of TCR cDNA relied on 5'RACE template switching, a step that introduced a universal primer site along with unique molecular identifiers. Priming of cDNA synthesis was performed from both the TCR alpha and TCR beta constant segments. Libraries were amplified in two PCR steps, with sample barcodes and sequencing adapters added in the second step. Libraries were sequenced on Illumina HiSeq 2500 (2x100 bp) or NovaSeq (2x150 bp). In the paper's pipeline: MIGEC was used to demultiplex reads and collapse the reads into UMI consensus sequences, and MiXCR was used for V(D)J alignment. Clonotypes responding to the vaccine were identified with edgeR on replicate PBMC samples, with the criteria of FDR below 0.01 and a log2 fold change above 5 up to day 15. Each bulk clonotype received a CD4 or CD8 identity based on whether the sequenced CD4 or CD8 repertoire contained that clonotype at higher abundance. TCRdb reanalyzed the raw reads on its own, using fastp at Q25 for trimming and MiXCR for clone calling, and kept in-frame beta chains. Here each entry gathers all rows of one CDR3 protein and keeps the most common genes and DNA. TCRdb's processing, not the study's, gives the V and J calls here. A total of around 70,000 distinct CDR3 sequences appear in this sample, approximately 7% of them only once. Together, the top ten hold around a third of the sample.

At least ten counts were recorded for this clonotype. What antigen it recognizes has not been identified. The sample holds no much larger clone one base away, and base qualities are not on file. V and J are truncated by 4 bases and 0 bases respectively, leaving an intervening sequence of 10 bases. From a lookup of the germline V gene, CDR1 and CDR2 are SGDLS and YYNGEE. CDR3 length: 14 amino acids, cysteine to phenylalanine. Of all the DNA, just the CDR3 is kept, 42 bases in frame from base 1. The meaning of the sample's treatment or condition label: live attenuated yellow fever vaccine strain. A standard Ficoll-Paque protocol was used to isolate PBMCs from peripheral blood. Dynabeads CD4 and CD8 positive selection kits were used to isolate CD4 and CD8 T-cell fractions. TriZol was used to extract RNA from bulk PBMCs, CD4 and CD8 fractions, and dextramer-positive and dextramer-negative fractions.

The V and J segments used are TRBV9 and TRBJ1-1, with the D gene too uncertain to name. This specimen consisted of CD8+ T cells sorted from PBMCs, obtained 4 to 5 days after the first yellow fever vaccination. The TCR originated in a man between 18 and 35 years old who received the YFV17D yellow fever vaccine. The CDR3 has the sequence CASSRGPMNTEAFF. The bases are TGTGCCAGCAGCCGTGGACCTATGAACACTGAAGCTTTCTTT.